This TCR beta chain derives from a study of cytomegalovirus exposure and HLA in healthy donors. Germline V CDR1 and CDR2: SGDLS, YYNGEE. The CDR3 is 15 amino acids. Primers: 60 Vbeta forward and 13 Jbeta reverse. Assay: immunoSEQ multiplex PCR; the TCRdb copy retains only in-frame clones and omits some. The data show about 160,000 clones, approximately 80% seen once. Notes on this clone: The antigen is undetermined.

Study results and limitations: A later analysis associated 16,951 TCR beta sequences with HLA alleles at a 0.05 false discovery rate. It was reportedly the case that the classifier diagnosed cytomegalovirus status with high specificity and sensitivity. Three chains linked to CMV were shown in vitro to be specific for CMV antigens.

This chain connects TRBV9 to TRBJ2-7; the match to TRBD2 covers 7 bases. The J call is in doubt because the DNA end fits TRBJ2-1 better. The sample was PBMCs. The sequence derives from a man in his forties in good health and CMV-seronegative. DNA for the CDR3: TGTGCCAGCAGCGTAGACGGGGGGTCCTACAATGAGCAGTTCTTC. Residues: CASSVDGGSYNEQFF.